A selection of T cell receptor beta chains follows, all from one sample in a study of T cell repertoires in cytomegalovirus infection. These TCRs' antigens remain unknown. TCRdb independently ran MiXCR on the reads; one entry per CDR3 protein. Among roughly 310,000 distinct CDR3 sequences, almost 30% were seen once, and the ten largest hold approximately 20%. The material was cultured PBMCs, obtained from culture after CMV antigen stimulation. The receptors were gathered from a human donor in good health (CMV status not recorded). Some clones in this sample may be carry-over from other donors' samples. The CDR3 runs from the conserved cysteine through the conserved F or W. The order of the fields is J gene, V gene, clone size, D gene, CDR3 protein, CDR3 DNA. A D gene is named only where the DNA matches it firmly. Clone size, where shown, is once, few, many, or a class for clones that have expanded.

>TRBJ2-7|TRBV7-2|.|.
CASSYGGVTYEQYF
TGTGCCAGCAGCTACGGGGGCGTTACCTACGAGCAGTACTTC
>TRBJ2-7|TRBV7-6|few|.
CASSLDGRESYEQYF
TGTGCCAGCAGCTTAGATGGCAGGGAGTCCTACGAGCAGTACTTC
>TRBJ1-1|TRBV27|few|.
CASSLSPLGAEAFF
TGTGCCAGCAGTTTATCCCCGCTAGGAGCTGAAGCTTTCTTT
>TRBJ1-5|TRBV27|few|.
CASSSYSGNQPQHF
TGTGCCAGCAGTTCTTATAGCGGCAATCAGCCCCAGCATTTT
>TRBJ1-1|TRBV12-3/TRBV12-4|many|.
CASSGYTEAFF
TGTGCCAGCAGTGGTTACACTGAAGCTTTCTTT
>TRBJ2-7|TRBV4-2|few|TRBD1
CASSQPSGGQYEQYF
TGTGCCAGCAGCCAACCCTCTGGGGGACAGTACGAGCAGTACTTC
>TRBJ2-2|TRBV20-1|.|.
CSSPGADHGELFF
TGCAGTTCCCCGGGGGCCGATCACGGGGAGCTGTTTTTT
>TRBJ2-7|TRBV7-8|many|TRBD2
CASSPHTLAGGPKFYEQYF
TGTGCCAGCAGCCCCCACACACTAGCGGGAGGGCCGAAGTTTTACGAGCAGTACTTC
>TRBJ1-6|TRBV7-6|.|TRBD1
CASSPWDSRHSPLHF
TGTGCCAGCAGCCCCTGGGACAGTCGGCATTCACCCCTCCACTTT
>TRBJ2-1|TRBV20-1|few|.
CSAEYSGTEQFF
TGCAGTGCCGAGTACTCCGGGACAGAGCAGTTCTTC
>TRBJ2-1|TRBV7-3|few|TRBD2
CASSPRTSGEDEQFF
TGTGCCAGCAGCCCCCGGACTAGCGGTGAGGATGAGCAGTTCTTC
>TRBJ2-1|TRBV6-2/TRBV6-3|.|.
CASTPGPPGVNEQFF
TGTGCCAGCACCCCAGGACCACCGGGCGTCAATGAGCAGTTCTTC
>TRBJ1-2|TRBV6-5|.|.
CASSSQENYGYTF
TGTGCCAGCAGTTCGCAGGAGAACTATGGCTACACCTTC
>TRBJ1-5|TRBV30|few|.
CAWRNHNQPQHF
TGTGCCTGGAGGAATCACAATCAGCCCCAGCATTTT
>TRBJ2-1|TRBV4-2|.|.
CASSQDTLNEQFF
TGTGCCAGCAGCCAAGATACCCTCAATGAGCAGTTCTTC
>TRBJ2-7|TRBV12-3/TRBV12-4|few|TRBD1
CASSWDRFYEQYF
TGTGCCAGCAGTTGGGACAGATTCTACGAGCAGTACTTC
>TRBJ1-5|TRBV20-1|few|TRBD1
CSATGTGGGQPQHF
TGCAGTGCTACCGGGACAGGGGGCGGTCAGCCCCAGCATTTT
>TRBJ1-5|TRBV28|.|TRBD1
CASSSYRGGISQPQHF
TGTGCCAGCAGTTCTTACAGGGGAGGTATTAGTCAGCCCCAGCATTTT
>TRBJ1-3|TRBV9|.|.
CASGGNTIYF
TGTGCCAGCGGGGGGAACACCATATATTTT
>TRBJ1-1|TRBV27|.|.
CASNSQAPRDTEAFF
TGTGCCAGCAATTCGCAGGCCCCGCGGGACACTGAAGCTTTCTTT
>TRBJ2-1|TRBV7-7|.|TRBD1
CASSSYRGSYNEQFF
TGTGCTAGCAGCTCATACAGGGGGTCCTACAATGAGCAGTTCTTC
>TRBJ2-3|TRBV3-1|many|.
CASSQLYGGITDTQYF
TGTGCCAGCAGCCAACTCTACGGCGGGATCACAGATACGCAGTATTTT
>TRBJ1-5|TRBV6-2/TRBV6-3|few|.
CASSSPGFTGNQPQHF
TGTGCCAGCAGTTCCCCCGGTTTTACGGGCAATCAGCCCCAGCATTTT
>TRBJ1-1|TRBV11-3|.|.
CASSLDGVTEAFF
TGTGCCAGCAGCTTAGATGGGGTCACTGAAGCTTTCTTT
>TRBJ2-1|TRBV12-3/TRBV12-4|few|TRBD1
CASSSSRDRARYEQFF
TGTGCCAGCAGTTCCAGCCGGGACAGGGCCCGGTATGAGCAGTTCTTC
>TRBJ2-3|TRBV28|few|.
CASTSGADTQYF
TGTGCCAGCACCTCGGGGGCAGATACGCAGTATTTT
>TRBJ1-5|TRBV7-2|.|TRBD1
CASSHDRGIQPQHF
TGTGCCAGCAGTCACGACAGGGGAATTCAGCCCCAGCATTTT
>TRBJ1-1|TRBV20-1|.|.
CSASFLETEAFF
TGCAGTGCTAGTTTTCTGGAGACTGAAGCTTTCTTT
>TRBJ1-2|TRBV6-5|few|.
CASSRGGANYGYTF
TGTGCCAGCAGCAGGGGCGGGGCTAACTATGGCTACACCTTC
>TRBJ2-3|TRBV20-1|.|TRBD2
CSAVSGLAGAFTDTQYF
TGCAGTGCTGTCTCAGGGTTAGCGGGGGCCTTCACAGATACGCAGTATTTT
>TRBJ2-3|TRBV20-1|few|TRBD2
CSAYTSSGITDTQYF
TGCAGTGCTTATACTTCTAGCGGAATCACAGATACGCAGTATTTT
>TRBJ2-3|TRBV28|.|.
CASSSGTFSTDTQYF
TGTGCCAGCAGCTCCGGGACTTTTAGCACAGATACGCAGTATTTT
>TRBJ1-2|TRBV10-3|few|TRBD1
CAISGTDYGYTF
TGTGCCATCAGCGGGACAGACTATGGCTACACCTTC
>TRBJ2-1|TRBV20-1|few|.
CSARRTGTYEQFF
TGCAGTGCTCGGCGGACTGGCACCTATGAGCAGTTCTTC
>TRBJ1-6|TRBV12-3/TRBV12-4|.|.
CASSFFGWGADSPLHF
TGTGCCAGCAGCTTTTTCGGTTGGGGGGCCGATTCACCCCTCCACTTT
>TRBJ1-1|TRBV7-3|few|TRBD1
CASSLIGRGKAFF
TGTGCCAGCAGCTTAATTGGCAGGGGGAAAGCTTTCTTT
>TRBJ1-4|TRBV19|many|.
CASGKTEGDEKLFF
TGTGCCAGTGGGAAGACGGAAGGAGATGAAAAACTGTTTTTT
>TRBJ2-5|TRBV5-5|.|.
CASSLDDPQYF
TGTGCCAGCAGCTTGGACGATCCCCAGTACTTC
>TRBJ2-6|TRBV19|few|.
CASSIGVVGGQGTGANVLTF
TGTGCCAGTAGCATCGGAGTGGTAGGTGGTCAGGGCACTGGGGCCAACGTCCTGACTTTC
>TRBJ2-1|TRBV20-1|.|.
CSVGDTSSYNEQFF
TGCAGTGTAGGGGATACCAGCTCCTACAATGAGCAGTTCTTC